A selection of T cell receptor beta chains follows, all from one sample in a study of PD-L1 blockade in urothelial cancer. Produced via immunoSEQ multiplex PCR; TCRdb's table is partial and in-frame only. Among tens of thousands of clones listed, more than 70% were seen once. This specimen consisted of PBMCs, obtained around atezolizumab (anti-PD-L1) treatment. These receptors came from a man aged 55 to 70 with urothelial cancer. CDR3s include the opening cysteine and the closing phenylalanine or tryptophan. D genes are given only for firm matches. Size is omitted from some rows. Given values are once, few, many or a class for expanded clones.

CDR3: CAWSVRGVGGYTF
DNA: TGTGCCTGGAGTGTACGGGGGGTCGGAGGCTACACCTTC
J: TRBJ1-2
size: once
D: NA
V: TRBV30

CDR3: CASSKTSGSPFEQFF
DNA: TGTGCCAGCTCAAAGACTAGCGGGAGTCCTTTTGAGCAGTTCTTC
J: TRBJ2-1
size: NA
D: TRBD2
V: TRBV9

CDR3: CASSLDGTVTDTQYF
DNA: TGTGCCAGCAGCTTGGATGGGACAGTCACAGATACGCAGTATTTT
J: TRBJ2-3
size: NA
D: TRBD1
V: TRBV5-5

CDR3: CASGQGANTGELFF
DNA: TGTGCTAGCGGACAGGGGGCGAACACCGGGGAGCTGTTTTTT
J: TRBJ2-2
size: few
D: TRBD1
V: TRBV7-7

CDR3: CASIAGTLSNQPQHF
DNA: TGTGCCAGCATCGCTGGGACACTTAGCAATCAGCCCCAGCATTTT
J: TRBJ1-5
size: once
D: NA
V: TRBV6-1

CDR3: CASSLKAGEMNTEAFF
DNA: TGCGCCAGCAGCTTGAAAGCTGGGGAGATGAACACTGAAGCTTTCTTT
J: TRBJ1-1
size: NA
D: NA
V: TRBV5-1

CDR3: CASRTGPETQYF
DNA: TGTGCCAGTCGGACAGGGCCAGAGACCCAGTACTTC
J: TRBJ2-5
size: NA
D: TRBD1
V: TRBV6-5

CDR3: CASSYTKPYSNQPQHF
DNA: TGTGCCAGCAGTTATACGAAACCCTATAGCAATCAGCCCCAGCATTTT
J: TRBJ1-5
size: NA
D: NA
V: TRBV6-5

CDR3: CASSQDWASSYNEQFF
DNA: TGCGCCAGCAGCCAGGATTGGGCGAGTTCCTACAATGAGCAGTTCTTC
J: TRBJ2-1
size: once
D: NA
V: TRBV4-3

CDR3: CASSFGSLITGELFF
DNA: TGTGCCAGCAGTTTCGGGAGCTTAATTACCGGGGAGCTGTTTTTT
J: TRBJ2-2
size: NA
D: NA
V: TRBV7-9

CDR3: CASSLGRKTGDETQYF
DNA: TGTGCCAGCAGCTTAGGCCGAAAGACAGGGGACGAGACCCAGTACTTC
J: TRBJ2-5
size: NA
D: TRBD1
V: TRBV13

CDR3: CASSLGSSGIPLGETQYF
DNA: TGTGCCAGCAGCTTGGGTTCCTCCGGGATCCCCCTGGGGGAGACCCAGTACTTC
J: TRBJ2-5
size: NA
D: NA
V: TRBV5-5

CDR3: CASSSPGTEQPYEQYF
DNA: TGTGCCAGCAGCTCCCCCGGGACAGAACAGCCCTACGAGCAGTACTTC
J: TRBJ2-7
size: NA
D: TRBD1
V: TRBV11-2

CDR3: CASSSPPPGSGELFF
DNA: TGCGCCAGCAGCTCCCCGCCCCCGGGAAGCGGGGAGCTGTTTTTT
J: TRBJ2-2
size: once
D: NA
V: TRBV5-1

CDR3: CASSQGVAGGLSYEQYF
DNA: TGCGCCAGCAGCCAAGGGGTAGCGGGAGGATTGTCCTACGAGCAGTACTTC
J: TRBJ2-7
size: medium-sized
D: TRBD2
V: TRBV4-3

CDR3: CASSYEGGTDTQYF
DNA: TGCGCCAGCAGCTATGAGGGTGGCACAGATACGCAGTATTTT
J: TRBJ2-3
size: NA
D: NA
V: TRBV5-1

CDR3: CASSVMEGNYGYTF
DNA: TGTGCCAGCAGCGTTATGGAGGGTAACTATGGCTACACCTTC
J: TRBJ1-2
size: NA
D: NA
V: TRBV9

CDR3: CAWMWGRGRETQYF
DNA: TGTGCCTGGATGTGGGGCAGGGGGAGAGAGACCCAGTACTTC
J: TRBJ2-5
size: NA
D: TRBD1
V: TRBV30

CDR3: CSVIRGVEQYF
DNA: TGCAGCGTTATCCGGGGGGTTGAGCAGTACTTC
J: TRBJ2-7
size: NA
D: TRBD2
V: TRBV20-1

CDR3: CASEGGLGRRNSGNTIYF
DNA: TGTGCCAGCGAAGGGGGCCTTGGCAGGAGGAACTCTGGAAACACCATATATTTT
J: TRBJ1-3
size: NA
D: TRBD1
V: TRBV2

CDR3: CASSSIRLESTDTQYF
DNA: TGTGCCAGCAGCTCCATTCGACTAGAAAGCACAGATACGCAGTATTTT
J: TRBJ2-3
size: NA
D: NA
V: TRBV7-2

CDR3: CASRASGESYEQYF
DNA: TGTGCCAGCAGGGCTAGCGGGGAGTCCTACGAGCAGTACTTC
J: TRBJ2-7
size: few
D: TRBD2
V: TRBV6-1

CDR3: CASSYYGTTDNEQFF
DNA: TGTGCCAGCAGTTACTACGGGACAACCGACAATGAGCAGTTCTTC
J: TRBJ2-1
size: NA
D: NA
V: TRBV6-5

CDR3: CASSPGHRNTEAFF
DNA: TGTGCCAGCAGTCCGGGACATAGGAACACTGAAGCTTTCTTT
J: TRBJ1-1
size: NA
D: NA
V: TRBV5-6

CDR3: CASSLVQGNTGELFF
DNA: TGCGCCAGCAGCTTGGTTCAGGGGAACACCGGGGAGCTGTTTTTT
J: TRBJ2-2
size: NA
D: NA
V: TRBV5-1

CDR3: CASSTGQRAEAFF
DNA: TGTGCCAGCAGTACAGGACAGAGGGCTGAAGCTTTCTTT
J: TRBJ1-1
size: NA
D: NA
V: TRBV6-1

CDR3: CASSWTGGGRNTIYF
DNA: TGCGCCAGCAGTTGGACAGGGGGCGGACGGAACACCATATATTTT
J: TRBJ1-3
size: NA
D: TRBD1
V: TRBV5-1

CDR3: CASSTVAGEETQYF
DNA: TGTGCCAGCAGTACGGTAGCGGGGGAAGAGACCCAGTACTTC
J: TRBJ2-5
size: NA
D: TRBD2
V: TRBV5-4

CDR3: CASRPSAGPIYEQYF
DNA: TGTGCCAGTAGGCCATCCGCAGGGCCTATATACGAGCAGTACTTC
J: TRBJ2-7
size: NA
D: NA
V: TRBV19

CDR3: CASSLQGINEQFF
DNA: TGTGCCAGCAGTCTCCAGGGGATAAATGAGCAGTTCTTC
J: TRBJ2-1
size: few
D: NA
V: TRBV27

CDR3: CASSLEAGLATEAFF
DNA: TGTGCCAGCAGCTTAGAGGCAGGGTTGGCCACTGAAGCTTTCTTT
J: TRBJ1-1
size: NA
D: NA
V: TRBV7-9

CDR3: CSVEGSGGSPYEQYF
DNA: TGCAGCGTTGAAGGTTCAGGGGGTTCCCCCTACGAGCAGTACTTC
J: TRBJ2-7
size: NA
D: TRBD1
V: TRBV29-1

CDR3: CASKTGTSGRSTQYF
DNA: TGCGCCTCAAAGACGGGGACTAGCGGGAGGAGTACGCAGTATTTT
J: TRBJ2-3
size: once
D: TRBD2
V: TRBV5-1

CDR3: CASSGEGQTEAFF
DNA: TGTGCCAGCAGCGGAGAGGGCCAGACTGAAGCTTTCTTT
J: TRBJ1-1
size: NA
D: NA
V: TRBV9

CDR3: CAWSGLANEKLFF
DNA: TGTGCCTGGTCAGGGTTGGCTAATGAAAAACTGTTTTTT
J: TRBJ1-4
size: NA
D: NA
V: TRBV30

CDR3: CASSSGNSDEQFF
DNA: TGTGCCAGCAGCTCCGGGAACTCAGATGAGCAGTTCTTC
J: TRBJ2-1
size: NA
D: NA
V: TRBV7-9

CDR3: CASSTSGTVGNTIYF
DNA: TGTGCCAGCAGCACTTCCGGGACAGTAGGAAACACCATATATTTT
J: TRBJ1-3
size: NA
D: TRBD1
V: TRBV11-2

CDR3: CASSLEGRGRDSYEQYF
DNA: TGTGCCAGCAGCTTAGAGGGGCGCGGGAGGGACTCCTACGAGCAGTACTTC
J: TRBJ2-7
size: once
D: TRBD2
V: TRBV7-9

CDR3: CASSDSQLDSTYEQYF
DNA: TGTGCCAGCAGTGACTCTCAACTGGACAGTACCTACGAGCAGTACTTC
J: TRBJ2-7
size: NA
D: NA
V: TRBV6-4

CDR3: CASSDRAPATNEKLFF
DNA: TGTGCCAGCAGTGACAGGGCTCCGGCAACTAATGAAAAACTGTTTTTT
J: TRBJ1-4
size: NA
D: NA
V: TRBV2

CDR3: CASSLDGTAEAFF
DNA: TGTGCCAGCAGCTTAGACGGGACAGCTGAAGCTTTCTTT
J: TRBJ1-1
size: few
D: TRBD1
V: TRBV11-3

CDR3: CASSRQHLLGEQFF
DNA: TGTGCCAGCAGCCGACAGCATCTCCTGGGCGAGCAGTTCTTC
J: TRBJ2-1
size: NA
D: NA
V: TRBV14

CDR3: CASSLGQGDTEAFF
DNA: TGTGCCAGCAGCTTGGGACAGGGCGATACTGAAGCTTTCTTT
J: TRBJ1-1
size: NA
D: TRBD1
V: TRBV7-8

CDR3: CASRSLRLGYGYTF
DNA: TGTGCCAGCCGCTCCTTGAGGTTAGGCTATGGCTACACCTTC
J: TRBJ1-2
size: NA
D: NA
V: TRBV2

CDR3: CASSYFEDTEAFF
DNA: TGTGCCAGCAGTTACTTCGAGGACACTGAAGCTTTCTTT
J: TRBJ1-1
size: NA
D: NA
V: TRBV6-6

CDR3: CASSPSGEETQYF
DNA: TGTGCCAGCTCACCATCAGGGGAAGAGACCCAGTACTTC
J: TRBJ2-5
size: once
D: NA
V: TRBV18

CDR3: CASTFRDQPQHF
DNA: TGTGCCAGCACCTTTCGGGATCAGCCCCAGCATTTT
J: TRBJ1-5
size: once
D: NA
V: TRBV21-1

CDR3: CASSSAGQGRGEQFF
DNA: TGTGCCAGCAGCTCCGCCGGACAGGGGCGGGGTGAGCAGTTCTTC
J: TRBJ2-1
size: NA
D: TRBD1
V: TRBV7-2

CDR3: CASSLASGFQETQYF
DNA: TGTGCCAGCAGCTTAGCCTCAGGGTTCCAAGAGACCCAGTACTTC
J: TRBJ2-5
size: NA
D: NA
V: TRBV7-9

CDR3: CAISRGHEKLFF
DNA: TGTGCCATCAGCAGGGGCCATGAAAAACTGTTTTTT
J: TRBJ1-4
size: few
D: NA
V: TRBV10-3

CDR3: CASSPRGTNNYGYTF
DNA: TGTGCCAGCTCACCGCGGGGGACAAATAACTATGGCTACACCTTC
J: TRBJ1-2
size: few
D: NA
V: TRBV18

CDR3: CASSLEGSRGNTIYF
DNA: TGTGCCAGCAGCTTAGAGGGGTCTCGCGGAAACACCATATATTTT
J: TRBJ1-3
size: NA
D: NA
V: TRBV7-9

CDR3: CAGRGGRNTGELFF
DNA: TGTGCCGGACGGGGCGGGAGGAACACCGGGGAGCTGTTTTTT
J: TRBJ2-2
size: NA
D: TRBD2
V: TRBV2

CDR3: CASSENDRNEQFF
DNA: TGTGCCAGCAGTGAAAATGATCGGAATGAGCAGTTCTTC
J: TRBJ2-1
size: NA
D: NA
V: TRBV6-1

CDR3: CASSYRRGSSSDTQYF
DNA: TGTGCCAGCAGTTATAGGCGCGGGAGCTCTTCAGATACGCAGTATTTT
J: TRBJ2-3
size: NA
D: TRBD2
V: TRBV6-5

CDR3: CASRNRQGLSYTF
DNA: TGTGCCAGCAGAAACCGACAGGGCCTTAGCTACACCTTC
J: TRBJ1-2
size: NA
D: TRBD1
V: TRBV6-1

CDR3: CSVSLAWGYNEQFF
DNA: TGCAGCGTCTCACTAGCGTGGGGATACAATGAGCAGTTCTTC
J: TRBJ2-1
size: few
D: TRBD2
V: TRBV29-1

CDR3: CASSLSIGGSYGYTF
DNA: TGTGCCAGCAGTTTATCGATCGGGGGAAGCTATGGCTACACCTTC
J: TRBJ1-2
size: NA
D: NA
V: TRBV27

CDR3: CASSPRTGDGEQYF
DNA: TGTGCCAGCAGCCCCCGGACAGGGGATGGCGAGCAGTACTTC
J: TRBJ2-7
size: NA
D: TRBD1
V: TRBV9